This is a list of T cell receptor beta chains from one sample in a study of CD8 T cells in Susac syndrome. TCRdb analysed the immunoSEQ multiplex PCR reads with MiXCR anew, one entry per CDR3 protein. The sample carries some 200,000 distinct CDR3 sequences, 95% recorded once. Sequenced input: CD4+ T cells from PBMCs. These receptors originate from a human donor with multiple sclerosis. Each CDR3 is given with its conserved first and last residue.

TRBJ2-7	TRBV12-3/TRBV12-4	CASSFSLGEQYF
TRBJ2-7	TRBV5-1	CASRGRSYEQYF
TRBJ2-7	TRBV24-1	CATQLGQGTEQYF
TRBJ2-3	TRBV18	CASSSDTYPTDTQYF
TRBJ2-2	TRBV29-1	CSVDPGQTTGELFF
TRBJ2-1	TRBV5-1	CASSLAKGYNEQFF
TRBJ2-1	TRBV14	CASSHARGAYYNEQFF
TRBJ2-2	TRBV24-1	CATSETGEYGTGELFF
TRBJ2-1	TRBV7-2	CASSGQGAIDEQFF
TRBJ1-1	TRBV3-1	CASSQLPQVTEAFF